This TCR beta chain was captured in a study of T cells after yellow fever vaccination (dated by TCRdb to 2018 to 2020). Study-wide context: The SMART-Seq v4 Ultra Low Input RNA kit was used to prepare libraries from fractions with low cell numbers. To follow T-cell clones before and after both primary and booster YFV17D yellow fever vaccination, bulk TCR alpha and beta repertoires underwent longitudinal sequencing. The cohort comprised two healthy male donors, one aged 18 to 29 and one aged 30 to 40 years. Blood samples were taken at several timepoints before and after primary and secondary immunization, and bulk PBMC replicates and cell subsets were isolated. On the study overall, not on this receptor specifically: After the booster, most clones that had expanded after primary vaccination were detected again (approximately 95% of CD4 and more than 85% of CD8), suggesting broad maintenance of memory. Computational filtering was required because FACS-sorted repertoires could contain abundant contaminating clonotypes from the bulk population. The secondary T-cell response was weaker than the primary response but faster, peaking on day 5 instead of day 15. The study included only a couple of donors, which limits how far the findings can be generalized. A small fraction of clonotypes appeared in both the CD4 and CD8 compartments, likely as a result of convergent recombination.

This sample was sequenced with an Illumina NovaSeq 6000. TCR cDNA was synthesized by 5'RACE template switching, through which a universal primer site and unique molecular identifiers were introduced. Priming for cDNA synthesis came from both the TCR alpha and TCR beta constant segments. Library amplification involved two PCR steps, and the second step added sample barcodes and sequencing adapters. Sequencing of libraries was done on Illumina HiSeq 2500 (2x100 bp) or NovaSeq (2x150 bp). Under the source paper's analysis protocol: Demultiplexing of reads and collapsing into UMI consensus sequences were performed with MIGEC, and V(D)J alignment was carried out with MiXCR. Vaccine-responding clonotypes were defined with edgeR using replicate PBMC samples, requiring FDR below 0.01 and a log2 fold change above 5 up to day 15. Bulk clonotypes were assigned CD4 or CD8 identity according to which sequenced CD4 or CD8 repertoire held them at higher abundance. Clones were called with MiXCR by TCRdb after fastp trimmed the public reads at Q25, and only in-frame beta chains were retained. Here each entry gathers all rows of one CDR3 protein and keeps the most common genes and DNA. TCRdb assigned the V and J calls; the authors' analysis was not used. Here the sample has some 340,000 distinct CDR3 sequences; roughly 4% occur a single time. The ten most abundant clones make up around 25% of the sample.

This clonotype showed up just a few times. Its antigen is unknown. No base quality information exists; no much larger clone differs at one position. From a lookup of the germline V gene, CDR1 and CDR2 are MGHRA and YSYEKL. V loses 0 bases, J loses 0 bases, and the germline ends lie 9 bases apart. The CDR3, from cysteine to phenylalanine, totals 17 residues. CDR3 DNA is the only sequence kept; it has 51 bases, read in frame from the first base. This specimen's treatment or condition label, interpreted: live attenuated yellow fever vaccine strain. At every blood-draw timepoint, two biological replicates of bulk PBMCs were collected. PBMCs were isolated from peripheral blood using a standard Ficoll-Paque protocol. TriZol was used to extract RNA from bulk PBMCs, CD4 and CD8 fractions, and dextramer-positive and dextramer-negative fractions.

The material was PBMCs, obtained 5 days after the yellow fever booster vaccination. The V and J genes are TRBV4-1 and TRBJ2-6, with the D gene call left open. This TCR derives from a man between 18 and 29 years old who received the YFV17D yellow fever vaccine. CDR3 loop: CASSQEGWSSGANVLTF. The DNA sequence is given as TGCGCCAGCAGCCAAGAGGGATGGAGCTCTGGGGCCAACGTCCTGACTTTC.